This T cell receptor (beta chain) was recorded in a study of cytomegalovirus exposure and HLA in healthy donors. General study findings and limits: Researchers reported that a few CMV-associated chains were confirmed in vitro as CMV antigen-specific.

PCR was performed using 60 Vbeta and 13 Jbeta primers. Measured with immunoSEQ multiplex PCR; TCRdb has only the in-frame clones, and not every one. The sample shows 110,000 to 150,000 clones, almost 80% of them seen only once. To note about this clone: Its target is unknown.

V lost 5 bases and J lost 4; bases outside the gene matches: 3. CDR3 length: 14 amino acids. Germline loops: CDR1 MNHNY, CDR2 SVGAGI (reference sequence). The TCR was taken from a woman in her twenties or thirties in good health and CMV-seronegative. V is TRBV6-6 and J is TRBJ2-1; 9 positions agree with TRBD2. The sample was PBMCs. The DNA of the CDR3 is TGTGCCAGCAGTAAGACTAGCGGATACAATGAGCAGTTCTTC. Its protein product is CASSKTSGYNEQFF.